Listed below are T cell receptor beta chains from one sample, sequenced in a study of cytomegalovirus exposure and HLA in healthy donors. Generated by immunoSEQ multiplex PCR, the TCRdb table keeps only in-frame clones and is missing some. The table shows about 64,000 clones, with 95% occurring only once. Sample: PBMCs. These receptors were taken from a woman aged 18 to 35 in good health and CMV-seropositive. The CDR3 runs from the conserved cysteine through the conserved F or W. The order of the fields is D gene, J gene, V gene, clone size, CDR3 DNA, CDR3 protein. A D gene is named only where the DNA matches it firmly. Clone size is given for some rows only: seen once, a few or many times, or a class if the clone is expanded.

TRBD1 | TRBJ1-2 | TRBV25-1 | . | TGTGCCAGCAGTCCTCCGGACAGGGTTAACTATGGCTACACCTTC | CASSPPDRVNYGYTF
. | TRBJ1-4 | TRBV7-9 | . | TGTGCCAGCCTGGAGAATAACTGGAATGAAAAACTGTTTTTT | CASLENNWNEKLFF
TRBD2 | TRBJ2-1 | TRBV7-9 | . | TGTGCCAGCAGCTTACCCGGGACTAGGGAGCAGTTCTTC | CASSLPGTREQFF
TRBD1 | TRBJ1-4 | TRBV4-1 | . | TGCGCCAGCAGCCAAGAAAGGGGGCGAGGTGAAAAACTGTTTTTT | CASSQERGRGEKLFF
. | TRBJ2-7 | TRBV6-5 | . | TGTGCCAGCAGTTACTCGGTGCCAGGGATCTCCTACGAGCAGTACTTC | CASSYSVPGISYEQYF
TRBD2 | TRBJ2-7 | TRBV28 | . | TGTGCCAGCAGTTTCAGCGGGAGTAGCGACGAGCAGTACTTC | CASSFSGSSDEQYF
. | TRBJ2-1 | TRBV9 | . | TGTGCCAGCAGCGTAGGAACGCTAAGCTCCTACAATGAGCAGTTCTTC | CASSVGTLSSYNEQFF
. | TRBJ1-1 | TRBV10-3 | . | TGTGCCATCAGTGGCCGGACTGCGGGGTTCACTGAAGCTTTCTTT | CAISGRTAGFTEAFF
. | TRBJ1-1 | TRBV27 | . | TGTGCCAGCAGTAAGGGGGGGGTACGCACTGAAGCTTTCTTT | CASSKGGVRTEAFF
TRBD2 | TRBJ2-1 | TRBV2 | . | TGTGCCAGCAGTAGCGGGAGTGTCTGGGGAAATGAGCAGTTCTTC | CASSSGSVWGNEQFF
TRBD1 | TRBJ2-7 | TRBV4-1 | . | TGCGCCAGCAGCCAACTACCGGGACAGGGAAGTCGGTCCTACGAGCAGTACTTC | CASSQLPGQGSRSYEQYF
. | TRBJ2-7 | TRBV7-9 | . | TGTGCCAGCAGATCGGACAGACACGAGCAGTACTTC | CASRSDRHEQYF
. | TRBJ2-1 | TRBV11-3 | . | TGTGCCAGCAGCTTGCCAGGCGTGATGAATGAGCAGTTCTTC | CASSLPGVMNEQFF
TRBD1 | TRBJ2-7 | TRBV6-5 | . | TGTGCCAGTACAGGGGACCTTCCCTACGAGCAGTACTTC | CASTGDLPYEQYF
. | TRBJ1-2 | TRBV5-8 | . | TGTGCCAGCAGCCCACCTGGGCGGGAACCCTATGGCTACACCTTC | CASSPPGREPYGYTF
TRBD2 | TRBJ2-3 | TRBV4-3 | . | TGCGCCAGCAGCCTCCTATTACCGGGACTAGCGGGGGGCACAGATACGCAGTATTTT | CASSLLLPGLAGGTDTQYF
. | TRBJ1-5 | TRBV11-2 | . | TGTGCCAGCAGCTTAGCCGGGGAGGGCCAGCCCCAGCATTTT | CASSLAGEGQPQHF
TRBD2 | TRBJ2-3 | TRBV28 | . | TGTGCCAGCAGTTCGCCCCTCTACCGAACTAGCGGGAGGCACACAGATACGCAGTATTTT | CASSSPLYRTSGRHTDTQYF
TRBD1 | TRBJ2-2 | TRBV28 | . | TGTGCCAGCTCTGATGGGGACAGGGGAGTGACCGGGGAGCTGTTTTTT | CASSDGDRGVTGELFF
. | TRBJ1-4 | TRBV27 | . | TGTGCCAGCAGCCCAGGGCCAGTTAATGAAAAACTGTTTTTT | CASSPGPVNEKLFF
TRBD1 | TRBJ2-4 | TRBV6-4 | . | TGTGCCAGCAGTGAAAAGACAGGGGGCGAATCCATTCAGTACTTC | CASSEKTGGESIQYF
TRBD2 | TRBJ2-7 | TRBV11-2 | . | TGTGCCAGCAGCTCTCTAGCGGGAGGCCGCCCGGACGAGCAGTACTTC | CASSSLAGGRPDEQYF
. | TRBJ1-2 | TRBV7-2 | . | TGTGCCAGCAGCTTAGCGAGGGCGCAAGGCGGCTACACCTTC | CASSLARAQGGYTF
TRBD2 | TRBJ2-3 | TRBV7-2 | . | TGTGCCAGCAGCTTAGGGCTAGCGGGGGGGCGGCTTGATACGCAGTATTTT | CASSLGLAGGRLDTQYF
. | TRBJ1-5 | TRBV2 | . | TGTGCCAGCGGATTCAGGGTTTGGCCCCAGCATTTT | CASGFRVWPQHF
. | TRBJ1-3 | TRBV4-2 | once | TGTGCCAGCAGCCAGATCTTCTACAGGGACGGAAACACCATATATTTT | CASSQIFYRDGNTIYF